The 21 T cell receptor beta chains below were found in one sample sequenced in a study of shared clonotypes between healthy human individuals. The assay was immunoSEQ multiplex PCR, and TCRdb's table has in-frame clones only and misses some. Of 1.4 million or so clones in the sample, about 98.5% were seen once. Input material: naive CD4+ T cells sorted from blood. Subset reported: CD45RA+ positively selected. The receptors were gathered from a man aged 30 to 39 in good health.

On this clone: Sequence at one end of the junction differs from germline and may be a read error. V gene TRBV7-9 combines with J gene TRBJ2-3, with D perhaps TRBD2 (6 bases). The germline gives CDR1 SEHNR, CDR2 FQNEAQ (reference sequence). The CDR3 runs 13 residues. CDR3 protein: CASSVAGTDTQYF. Written as DNA, the CDR3 is TGTGCCAGCAGCGTAGCGGGCACAGATACGCAGTATTTT.

The chain is built from TRBV10-2 and TRBJ2-7, with D possibly being TRBD2 (6 bases). Germline CDR1 reads WSHSY; CDR2 reads SAAADI. This CDR3 spans 13 amino acids. Trimming left V 4 bases short and J 3 bases short, with 10 bases between. For the CDR3, the DNA is TGCGCCAGCAGTGCGGCGGGAAGCTACGAGCAGTACTTC. Translated, it gives CASSAAGSYEQYF.

This chain joins TRBV10-3 and TRBJ2-3; 7 bases match TRBD2. CDR1 and CDR2 from the germline V gene are ENHRY and SYGVKD. This CDR3 spans 14 amino acids. V trimming: 8 bases; J trimming: 5 bases; junction bases outside the gene matches: 10. Here the CDR3 DNA reads TGTGCCATCGGAGGGGCGGGAGTCGAAGATACGCAGTATTTT. Amino acid sequence: CAIGGAGVEDTQYF.

This chain links TRBV5-1 with TRBJ2-1; D not certain. CDR1 and CDR2 from the germline V gene are SGHRS and YFSETQ. The CDR3 has 15 residues. V lost 5 bases, J lost 0 bases, and 12 bases lay in between. The CDR3 region has the DNA TGCGCCAGCAGTTACGACGGTAGCTCCTACAATGAGCAGTTCTTC. It translates to CASSYDGSSYNEQFF.

The V and J genes are TRBV5-1 and TRBJ2-1; D remains ambiguous. CDR3 length: 15 amino acids. Germline V gives CDR1 SGHRS, CDR2 YFSETQ. Between the trimmed V and J ends, which lost 4 bases and 2 bases, there was a span of 13 bases. The CDR3 bases are TGCGCCAGCAGCCTAATCAGTGGGGCCTACAATGAGCAGTTCTTC. Residues: CASSLISGAYNEQFF.

The chain is built from TRBV7-9 and TRBJ1-2; D possibly corresponds to TRBD1 (6 bases). The germline V and J ends were trimmed by 6 bases and 0 bases, with 11 bases remaining between them. Germline lookup yields CDR1 SEHNR and CDR2 FQNEAQ (reference sequence). The CDR3 runs 14 residues. CDR3 residues: CASSPYRANYGYTF. CDR3 DNA: TGTGCCAGCAGTCCCTACAGGGCTAACTATGGCTACACCTTC.

The chain couples TRBV10-1 to TRBJ2-1; the D is unclear. V shed 0 bases and J shed 7 bases, with 7 bases lying between them. Germline lookup yields CDR1 WNHNN and CDR2 SYGVQD (reference sequence). This CDR3 contains 13 residues. The CDR3 sequence is CASSESLGNEQFF. As DNA, the CDR3 is TGCGCCAGCAGTGAGTCTTTAGGGAATGAGCAGTTCTTC.

This chain links TRBV10-3 with TRBJ2-1; 7 bases fit TRBD2. V lost 4 bases and J lost 10; bases outside the gene matches: 10. Germline CDR1 is ENHRY and CDR2 is SYGVKD. This CDR3 is built from 14 residues. The CDR3 DNA is TGTGCCATCAGTGTAGGGACTACCTTCCTGGAGCAGTTCTTC. The encoded protein is CAISVGTTFLEQFF.

The V gene is TRBV28, the J gene TRBJ2-7; 7 bases agree with TRBD1. From germline, CDR1 is MDHEN and CDR2 SYDVKM. The CDR3 covers 12 residues. The J segment lost 4 bases and the V segment lost 8 bases, leaving 5 bases of the junction unmatched. The DNA for the CDR3 is TGTGCCAGCGGCCAACAGGGGTACGAGCAGTACTTC. Translation: CASGQQGYEQYF.

CDR3 bases: TGCAGCGTTCCTAGGACTAGCGGAAACAATGAGCAGTTCTTC. Protein sequence: CSVPRTSGNNEQFF. The J gene is TRBJ2-1, the V gene TRBV29-1, with TRBD2 identical over 10 bases. CDR1 and CDR2 (germline): SQVTM, ANQGSEA. This CDR3 is 14 amino acids long. Losses at the gene ends were 5 bases for V and 5 bases for J; bases not matched to a gene: 6.

The DNA of the CDR3 is TGTGCCAGCTCACCACTGGGCCAGGGATTCATAGATACGCAGTATTTT. This gives the protein CASSPLGQGFIDTQYF. This sequence joins TRBV18 and TRBJ2-3; a possible D gene is TRBD1 (5 bases). With 1 base removed from V and 5 bases from J, the gap between germline ends came to 16 bases. CDR3 length: 16 residues. Looked up from germline, CDR1 is KGHSH and CDR2 is LQKENI.

This chain uses TRBV28 with TRBJ1-4; no clear D. The CDR3 is 14 residues long. CDR1 MDHEN and CDR2 SYDVKM come from the germline V gene. The V gene lost 3 bases and the J gene lost 10 bases, with 15 bases spanning the gap. The CDR3 loop reads CASSFFGVAVKLFF. The CDR3 DNA is TGTGCCAGCAGTTTTTTTGGGGTAGCCGTAAAACTGTTTTTT.

J is TRBJ2-1 and V is TRBV2, with D possibly being TRBD1 (5 bases). This CDR3 region has 13 residues. V lost 4 bases to trimming and J lost 10 bases, with 14 bases between them. Germline V gene sequence: CDR1 SNHLY, CDR2 FYNNEI. The CDR3: CASSGIRVGEQFF. The CDR3 DNA sequence: TGTGCCAGCAGTGGTATCAGGGTGGGGGAGCAGTTCTTC.

The V call is TRBV5-4, the J call TRBJ1-1; no clear D. Germline CDR1 reads SGHNT; CDR2 reads YYREEE (reference sequence). V lost 0 bases and J lost 1, with 10 bases in between. The CDR3 runs 15 residues. For the CDR3, the DNA is TGTGCCAGCAGCTTGGGAGGGCCAAAGAACACTGAAGCTTTCTTT. It specifies CASSLGGPKNTEAFF.

Only a few counts were recorded for this clone. The V call is TRBV28, the J call TRBJ1-1; 8 bases line up with TRBD1. Germline loops: CDR1 MDHEN, CDR2 SYDVKM. CDR3 length: 15 residues. Trimming took 7 bases from V and 4 from J; bases not matched to a gene: 11. The CDR3 reads CASNFPGQVSTEAFF. CDR3 DNA sequence: TGTGCCAGCAACTTCCCGGGACAGGTATCCACTGAAGCTTTCTTT.

The J gene is TRBJ2-7, the V gene TRBV5-6; TRBD1 might be the D (5 bases). V was trimmed by 1 base and J by 0 bases, leaving 8 bases between them. The CDR3 consists of 14 residues. CDR1 and CDR2 from the germline V gene are SGHDT and YYEEEE. In DNA form, the CDR3 reads TGTGCCAGCAGCTTGCTGGGGCGCTCCTACGAGCAGTACTTC. Residues: CASSLLGRSYEQYF. Full variable domain (outside the CDR3, taken from reference TRBV5-6 and TRBJ2-7): DAGVTQSPTHLIKTRGQQVTLRCSPKSGHDTVSWYQQALGQGPQFIFQYYEEEERQRGNFPDRFSGHQFPNYSSELNVNALLLGDSALYLCASSLLGRSYEQYFGPGTRLTVT.

The chain joins TRBV7-2 to TRBJ1-2, with TRBD1 matching 7 bases. Trimming cost V 1 base and J 0 bases; bases outside gene matches: 2. This CDR3 region has 15 residues. Germline V gene lookup returns CDR1 SGHTA and CDR2 FQGNSA. This CDR3 reads CASSLGTGANYGYTF. As DNA, the CDR3 is TGTGCCAGCAGCTTAGGGACAGGAGCTAACTATGGCTACACCTTC.

Of note for this clone: This CDR3 is also generated by other DNA sequences in the sample. The chain links TRBV19 to TRBJ2-7; no definite D call. This CDR3 spans 12 amino acids. Germline-derived CDR1 and CDR2 are LNHDA and SQIVND (reference sequence). Between the trimmed V and J ends, which lost 5 bases and 0 bases, there was a span of 5 bases. DNA for the CDR3: TGTGCCAGTAGTCGGACCTCCTACGAGCAGTACTTC. Its translation is CASSRTSYEQYF.

The chain couples TRBV7-9 to TRBJ2-7, with D unclear. In germline, CDR1 is SEHNR, CDR2 FQNEAQ (reference sequence). The CDR3 spans 13 residues. With 4 bases removed from V and 3 bases from J, the gap between germline ends came to 10 bases. CDR3: CASSSPVLYEQYF. CDR3 nucleotides: TGTGCCAGCAGCTCCCCAGTCCTCTACGAGCAGTACTTC.

V usage is TRBV7-8 and J usage is TRBJ2-7, with TRBD1 identical over 7 bases. Looked up from germline, CDR1 is SGHVS and CDR2 is FQNEAQ. J was trimmed by 8 bases and V by 5 bases; bases with no gene match: 15. The length of the CDR3 is 15 residues. CDR3: CASSTYGTDLLKQYF. The CDR3 nucleotides are TGTGCCAGCAGCACCTACGGGACAGACCTACTCAAGCAGTACTTC. Drawing the rest from reference TRBV7-8 and TRBJ2-7, the complete variable domain is GAGVSQSPRYKVAKRGQDVALRCDPISGHVSLFWYQQALGQGPEFLTYFQNEAQLDKSGLPSDRFFAERPEGSVSTLKIQRTQQEDSAVYLCASSTYGTDLLKQYFGPGTRLTVT.

The rearrangement joins TRBV28 to TRBJ2-7; 13 bases agree with TRBD2. V dropped 6 bases and J dropped 12; count of bases not matched to a gene: 14. Germline CDR1 is MDHEN and CDR2 is SYDVKM. The CDR3 is 15 residues long. In DNA, the CDR3 is TGTGCCAGCAGAGAACCCGGACTAGCGGGAGACAAGGGGTACTTC. As protein: CASREPGLAGDKGYF. The full variable domain, completed using reference TRBV28 and TRBJ2-7, is DVKVTQSSRYLVKRTGEKVFLECVQDMDHENMFWYRQDPGLGLRLIYFSYDVKMKEKGDIPEGYSVSREKKERFSLILESASTNQTSMYLCASREPGLAGDKGYFGPGTRLTVT.